Following are 4 T cell receptor beta chains from one sample sequenced in a study of T cells in Graves' hyperthyroidism and ophthalmopathy. There were TCR beta CDR3 regions amplified from RNA transcripts. HTBI primers were employed in a first-round RT-PCR of the TCR CDR3. TCRdb re-called the multiplex PCR reads with MiXCR, one entry per CDR3 protein. The top ten hold around 50% of the sample, which has roughly 300,000 distinct CDR3 sequences, 15% to 20% seen once. The sequencing input was blood. These receptor sequences come from a woman between 50 and 59 years old with Graves' hyperthyroidism.

V usage is TRBV6-1 and J usage is TRBJ2-2; 9 nucleotides agree with TRBD2. The CDR3 covers 16 residues. Germline lookup yields CDR1 MNHNS and CDR2 SASEGT. V lost 6 bases and J lost 0; bases outside the gene matches: 5. CDR3 nucleotides: TGTGCCAGCAGCACCCTAGCGGGGCCGAACACCGGGGAGCTGTTTTTT. Translation: CASSTLAGPNTGELFF.

This clonotype was counted ten times or more. J is TRBJ2-5 and V is TRBV5-1, with a weak D call TRBD2 (5 bases). Trimming removed 0 bases at V and 4 bases at J, with 10 bases between. Germline CDR1 reads SGHRS; CDR2 reads YFSETQ. This CDR3 is 14 amino acids long. The CDR3 nucleotides read TGCGCCAGCAGCTTGGCCGGGGAAGGAGAGACCCAGTACTTC. Its protein is CASSLAGEGETQYF. Full variable domain (rest looked up from reference TRBV5-1 and TRBJ2-5): KAGVTQTPRYLIKTRGQQVTLSCSPISGHRSVSWYQQTPGQGLQFLFEYFSETQRNKGNFPGRFSGRQFSNSRSEMNVSTLELGDSALYLCASSLAGEGETQYFGPGTRLLVL.

In this sample, this clonotype turned up many times. The chain joins TRBV11-2 to TRBJ2-3, with D hard to call. There are 13 residues in the CDR3. V was clipped by 5 bases and J by 6 bases, with 12 bases between them. The germline V gene has CDR1 SGHAT and CDR2 FQNNGV. CDR3 in amino acids: CASSPVGSDTQYF. CDR3 bases: TGTGCCAGCAGCCCGGTGGGATCGGATACGCAGTATTTT.

Ten or more counts support this clonotype. The chain is built from TRBV12-3 or TRBV12-4 and TRBJ2-3; D call uncertain. Trimming removed 6 bases from V and 3 bases from J, with 7 bases in between. The CDR3 is made up of 12 amino acids. CDR3 sequence (DNA): TGTGCCAGCAGGCGGAGTACAGATACGCAGTATTTT. The encoded protein is CASRRSTDTQYF.